The clone carrying this T cell receptor beta chain occurred many times. Its antigen is undetermined. From 450 to 600 ng total RNA, TCR beta cDNA was generated with a primer in the constant region. Libraries for TCR beta were built through three nested multiplex PCR rounds, which together made up a slightly modified ARM-PCR procedure. It was with TRBV1-TRBV30 forward primers and a C-beta reverse primer that the first two PCR rounds were run, at around 10 cycles each. MiXCR, run by TCRdb on the multiplex PCR reads, gives a single entry per CDR3 protein. The sample lists 330,000 or so distinct CDR3 sequences, 65% occurring once. RNA was extracted from whole blood without cell sorting, alongside germline DNA. The V end lost 0 bases, the J end lost 7 bases, and 13 bases lay between the germline ends. The germline gives CDR1 MGHRA, CDR2 YSYEKL. The CDR3 covers 15 residues. The sample comes from a study of tumor-infiltrating lymphocytes in primary liver carcinoma.

Study observations and caveats: The samples were not sorted (they were bulk), so CD4+ and CD8+ repertoires were not compared. Blood had a significantly lower top-250-clone fraction than tumors did (p = 0.039).

The sample taken for sequencing was peripheral blood. This clonotype was obtained from a man between 35 and 55 years old with primary liver carcinoma and hepatitis B virus infection. V and J are TRBV4-1 and TRBJ2-1; a possible D gene is TRBD2 (6 bases). CDR3 DNA: TGCGCCAGCAGCCAAGAAGGTCGGGGGTGGAATGAGCAGTTCTTC. Translated: CASSQEGRGWNEQFF.